This TCR beta chain was recovered during a study of blood T cell repertoires in COVID-19. Study-level background: There were acute and convalescent COVID-19 samples, and they came from the United States, Italy and Spain.

How the authors handled the data: Estimation of nucleated cell counts was performed using reference gene primer amplification. The data were produced by immunoSEQ multiplex PCR, yet TCRdb's version contains in-frame clones alone and is incomplete. The D gene and trimming were derived from the DNA, and the V and J assignments and clone size from that table. The sample carries approximately 100,000 clones, 70% to 90% recorded once. This clone appeared a few times. The TCR originated in an older man with acute or convalescent COVID-19. Input material: peripheral blood.

CDR3 residues: CASSHVGGGLDNPQYF. For the CDR3, the DNA is TGTGCCAGCAGTCATGTCGGGGGAGGCCTCGACAATCCCCAGTACTTC. V is TRBV7-9 and J is TRBJ2-5; D possibly corresponds to TRBD2 (6 bases). Trimming stripped 6 bases from V and 9 bases from J, with 26 bases between. Germline V lookup: CDR1 SEHNR, CDR2 FQNEAQ (reference sequence). This CDR3 is 16 amino acids long.